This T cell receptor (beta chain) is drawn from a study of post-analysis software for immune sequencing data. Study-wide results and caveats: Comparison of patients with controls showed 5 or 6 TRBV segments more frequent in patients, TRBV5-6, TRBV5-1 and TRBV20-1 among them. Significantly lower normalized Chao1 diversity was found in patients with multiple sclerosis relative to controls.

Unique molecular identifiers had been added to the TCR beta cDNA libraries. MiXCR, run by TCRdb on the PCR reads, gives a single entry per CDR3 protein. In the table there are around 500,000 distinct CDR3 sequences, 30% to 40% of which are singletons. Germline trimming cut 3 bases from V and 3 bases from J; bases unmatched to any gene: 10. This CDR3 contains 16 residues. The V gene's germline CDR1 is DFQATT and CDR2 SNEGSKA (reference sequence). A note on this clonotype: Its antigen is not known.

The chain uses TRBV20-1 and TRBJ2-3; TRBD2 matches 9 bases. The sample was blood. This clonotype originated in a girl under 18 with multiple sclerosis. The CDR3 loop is CSARNIAGAWTDTQYF. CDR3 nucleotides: TGCAGTGCTAGGAACATAGCGGGGGCTTGGACAGATACGCAGTATTTT.